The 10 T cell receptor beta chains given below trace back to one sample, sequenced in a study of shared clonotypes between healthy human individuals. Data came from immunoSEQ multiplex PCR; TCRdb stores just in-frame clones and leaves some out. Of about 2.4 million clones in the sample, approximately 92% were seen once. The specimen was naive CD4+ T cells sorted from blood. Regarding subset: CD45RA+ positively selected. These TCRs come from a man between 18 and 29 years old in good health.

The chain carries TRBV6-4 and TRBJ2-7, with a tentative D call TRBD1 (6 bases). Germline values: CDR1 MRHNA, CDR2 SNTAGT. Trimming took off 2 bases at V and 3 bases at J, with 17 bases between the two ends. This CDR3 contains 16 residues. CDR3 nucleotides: TGTGCCAGCAGTGACGGGTGGAGCAGGGGAATCTACGAGCAGTACTTC. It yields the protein CASSDGWSRGIYEQYF.

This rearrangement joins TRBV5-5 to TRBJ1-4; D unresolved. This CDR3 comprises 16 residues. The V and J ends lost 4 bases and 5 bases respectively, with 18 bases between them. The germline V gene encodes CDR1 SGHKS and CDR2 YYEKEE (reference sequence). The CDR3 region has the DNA TGTGCCAGCAGCCGACTCCCCCCGGAGATGAATGAAAAACTGTTTTTT. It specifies CASSRLPPEMNEKLFF.

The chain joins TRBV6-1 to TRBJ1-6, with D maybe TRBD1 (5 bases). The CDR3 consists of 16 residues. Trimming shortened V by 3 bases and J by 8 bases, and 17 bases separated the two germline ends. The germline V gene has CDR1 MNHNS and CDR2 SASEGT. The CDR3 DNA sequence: TGTGCCAGCAGTGATTCCTATGGGGGGGGGTATTCACCCCTCCACTTT. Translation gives CASSDSYGGGYSPLHF.

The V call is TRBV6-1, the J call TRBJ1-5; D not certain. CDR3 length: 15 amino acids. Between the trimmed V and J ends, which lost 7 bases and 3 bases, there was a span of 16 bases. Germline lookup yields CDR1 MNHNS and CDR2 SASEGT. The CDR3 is CASTPGPSPNQPQHF. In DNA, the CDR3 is TGTGCCAGCACTCCCGGGCCTTCTCCCAATCAGCCCCAGCATTTT.

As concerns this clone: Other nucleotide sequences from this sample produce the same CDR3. The CDR3 bases are TGTGCCAGCAGCCTTGCCCAGGGGTCCTACAATGAGCAGTTCTTC. Translated, it gives CASSLAQGSYNEQFF. This rearrangement joins TRBV7-8 to TRBJ2-1, with a weak D call TRBD1 (6 bases). Trimming removed 5 bases at V and 1 base at J, with 12 bases between. Germline CDR1 reads SGHVS; CDR2 reads FQNEAQ. CDR3 size: 15 residues.

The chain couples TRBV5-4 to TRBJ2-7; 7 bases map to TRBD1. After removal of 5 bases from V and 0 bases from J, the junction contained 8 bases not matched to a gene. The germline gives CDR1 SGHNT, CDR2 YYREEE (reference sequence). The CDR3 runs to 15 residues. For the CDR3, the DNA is TGTGCCAGCAGACCGGGACAGTCCCTCTCCTACGAGCAGTACTTC. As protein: CASRPGQSLSYEQYF.

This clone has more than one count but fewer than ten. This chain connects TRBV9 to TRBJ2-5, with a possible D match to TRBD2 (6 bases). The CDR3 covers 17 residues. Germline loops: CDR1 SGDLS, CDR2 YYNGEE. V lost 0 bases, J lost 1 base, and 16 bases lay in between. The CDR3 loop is CASSVGKSGRGQETQYF. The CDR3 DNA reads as TGTGCCAGCAGCGTAGGGAAAAGTGGGCGGGGCCAAGAGACCCAGTACTTC.

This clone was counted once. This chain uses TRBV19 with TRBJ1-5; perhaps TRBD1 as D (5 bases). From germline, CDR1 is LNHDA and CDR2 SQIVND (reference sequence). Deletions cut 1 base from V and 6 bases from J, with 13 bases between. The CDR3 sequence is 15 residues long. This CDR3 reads CASSIGGQGGQPQHF. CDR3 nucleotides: TGTGCCAGTAGTATAGGCGGGCAGGGCGGTCAGCCCCAGCATTTT. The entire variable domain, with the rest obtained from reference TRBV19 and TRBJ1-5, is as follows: DGGITQSPKYLFRKEGQNVTLSCEQNLNHDAMYWYRQDPGQGLRLIYYSQIVNDFQKGDIAEGYSVSREKKESFPLTVTSAQKNPTAFYLCASSIGGQGGQPQHFGDGTRLSIL.

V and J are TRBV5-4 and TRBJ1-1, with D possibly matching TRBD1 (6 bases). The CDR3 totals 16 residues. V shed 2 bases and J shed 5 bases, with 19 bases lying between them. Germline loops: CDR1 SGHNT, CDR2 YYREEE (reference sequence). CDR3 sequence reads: CASSFWTVIPLTEAFF. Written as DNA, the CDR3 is TGTGCCAGCAGCTTCTGGACAGTCATCCCTCTGACTGAAGCTTTCTTT.

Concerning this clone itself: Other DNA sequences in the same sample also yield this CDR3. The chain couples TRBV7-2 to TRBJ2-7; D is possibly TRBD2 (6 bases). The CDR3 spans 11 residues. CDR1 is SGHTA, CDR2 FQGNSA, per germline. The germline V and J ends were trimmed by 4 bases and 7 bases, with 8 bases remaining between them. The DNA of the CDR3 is TGTGCCAGCAGCTCGGGGAGGGAGCAGTACTTC. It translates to CASSSGREQYF.